This TCR beta chain was obtained from a study of naive and memory T cell subsets. Study outcomes and limitations: Over 95% of naive TCR sequences appeared only once after error correction, unlike memory subsets.

An equimolar mix of two oligonucleotides served as the beta constant-region primer for TRBC1 and TRBC2. Four rounds of PCR amplified the ligated cDNA using nested alpha and beta constant-region primers plus SP2. The cDNA 3' end received a ligated single-stranded oligonucleotide carrying the SP2 primer and a 12-nucleotide UMI. TCRdb reprocessed the UMI-ligation and nested PCR reads via MiXCR and lists one record per CDR3 protein. The sample comprises about 120,000 distinct CDR3 sequences, 30% to 45% of which are singletons, and 0.9% rests with the top ten. The CDR3 is 15 amino acids. With 6 bases removed from V and 0 bases from J, the gap between germline ends came to 18 bases. The V gene's germline CDR1 is SQVTM and CDR2 ANQGSEA. Concerning this clonotype itself: What it recognizes is unknown.

This chain uses TRBV29-1 with TRBJ2-7, with a tentative D call TRBD2 (5 bases). The sample comprised central memory CD4+ T cells from blood. This clonotype was sampled from a human donor in good health. CDR3 sequence reads: CSVVGVASLSYEQYF. CDR3 nucleotides: TGCAGCGTCGTCGGGGTCGCGAGTCTCTCCTACGAGCAGTACTTC.